What follows are 23 T cell receptor beta chains derived from one specimen sequenced in a study of T cells after yellow fever vaccination. TCRdb recomputed calls from the 5' RACE reads with MiXCR, one row per CDR3 protein. The data contain a few hundred thousand distinct CDR3 sequences, 6.9% of them seen just once; the ten biggest clones take up approximately 0.87%. The sequences come from CD4+ T cells sorted from PBMCs, collected 15 days after the yellow fever booster vaccination. These receptors all stem from a man under 40 who received the YFV17D yellow fever vaccine.

This clonotype was recorded many times. This chain connects TRBV20-1 to TRBJ2-7; no reliable D call. V lost 0 bases and J lost 2, with 8 bases in between. CDR3 size: 13 residues. CDR1 and CDR2 from the germline V gene are DFQATT and SNEGSKA (reference sequence). DNA for the CDR3: TGCAGTGCTAGAGAGGGCTGGCCCTACGAGCAGTACTTC. Its translation: CSAREGWPYEQYF.

This clonotype was recorded at least ten times. The V gene is TRBV7-2, the J gene TRBJ1-3; TRBD1 aligns across 7 bases. This CDR3 has 15 residues. Germline CDR1 and CDR2: SGHTA and FQGNSA. V dropped 4 bases and J dropped 1; count of bases not matched to a gene: 4. The CDR3 coding sequence is TGTGCCAGCAGCTCCCCGGGACAGTCTGGAAACACCATATATTTT. Protein sequence: CASSSPGQSGNTIYF.

The chain links TRBV28 to TRBJ2-3, with unresolved D. The CDR3 is 12 amino acids. CDR1 is MDHEN, CDR2 SYDVKM, per germline. Trimming stripped 5 bases from V and 2 bases from J, with 5 bases between. The CDR3 nucleotides are TGTGCCAGCAGTACGGCCACAGATACGCAGTATTTT. This sequence encodes CASSTATDTQYF.

The rearrangement links TRBV6-2 or TRBV6-3 to TRBJ2-7; 7 bases line up with TRBD2. J lost 3 bases, V lost 5 bases, and 1 base had no gene match. The V gene's germline CDR1 is MNHEY and CDR2 SVGEGT. CDR3 length: 12 residues. This chain's CDR3 is CASSRDYYEQYF. For the CDR3, the DNA is TGTGCCAGCAGTCGGGACTACTACGAGCAGTACTTC.

In this sample, this clonotype turned up a few times. The V gene is TRBV20-1, the J gene TRBJ2-1; maybe TRBD2 (5 bases). The CDR3 runs to 15 residues. The germline V gene has CDR1 DFQATT and CDR2 SNEGSKA (reference sequence). Trimming pared 2 bases from V and 4 bases from J, leaving 15 bases between. The CDR3 sequence: CSARPPVRVYNEQFF. CDR3 in DNA: TGCAGTGCTAGACCCCCGGTGAGGGTTTACAATGAGCAGTTCTTC.

In this sample, this clonotype turned up many times. J is TRBJ2-1 and V is TRBV5-1, with D possibly being TRBD1 (5 bases). V was shortened by 5 bases and J by 5 bases, with 11 bases between the two germline ends. CDR3 size: 13 residues. Looked up from germline, CDR1 is SGHRS and CDR2 is YFSETQ. CDR3 loop: CASRIDRNNEQFF. The CDR3 bases are TGCGCCAGCAGAATAGACAGAAACAATGAGCAGTTCTTC.

V and J are TRBV18 and TRBJ2-1, with no clear D. The CDR3 spans 12 residues. Germline assignment: CDR1 KGHSH and CDR2 LQKENI. V was trimmed by 3 bases and J by 6 bases, leaving 6 bases between them. The DNA of the CDR3 is TGTGCCAGCTCACCTACAAGCAATGAGCAGTTCTTC. Encoded protein: CASSPTSNEQFF.

The rearrangement uses TRBV18 and TRBJ2-7, with D possibly being TRBD1 (6 bases). Germline CDR1 reads KGHSH; CDR2 reads LQKENI. V lost 3 bases to trimming and J lost 2 bases, with 17 bases between them. This CDR3 spans 16 amino acids. The CDR3 DNA reads as TGTGCCAGCTCACCGCCCTTAGGGGGAAATCCCTACGAGCAGTACTTC. This encodes CASSPPLGGNPYEQYF.

CDR3 nucleotides: TGCAGTGCTAGGGCTAGGACTAGCGGGCAGTACCAAGAGACCCAGTACTTC. The encoded protein is CSARARTSGQYQETQYF. The J gene is TRBJ2-5, the V gene TRBV20-1, with 11 bases lining up with TRBD2. Germline V gene data show CDR1 as DFQATT and CDR2 as SNEGSKA (reference sequence). Unmatched junction bases numbered 9, after V lost 3 bases and J lost 0 bases. The CDR3 runs to 17 residues.

This clonotype was counted ten times or more. This chain connects TRBV10-3 to TRBJ2-3; D is unresolved. The germline V and J ends were trimmed by 2 bases and 10 bases, with 7 bases remaining between them. CDR1 is ENHRY, CDR2 SYGVKD, per germline. The CDR3 contains 11 residues. The CDR3, as DNA: TGTGCCATCAGTGAGCGGACCCCGCAGTATTTT. Amino acids: CAISERTPQYF.

This clonotype was counted a few times. J is TRBJ2-1 and V is TRBV28; D is unresolved. V lost 5 bases to trimming and J lost 2 bases, with 10 bases between them. The CDR3 sequence is 14 residues long. In germline, CDR1 is MDHEN, CDR2 SYDVKM. The CDR3 DNA sequence: TGTGCCAGCAGTGGCCAGAGGCCCTACAATGAGCAGTTCTTC. Protein product: CASSGQRPYNEQFF.

In this sample, this clonotype turned up a few times. The chain joins TRBV7-2 to TRBJ2-1; 15 bases map to TRBD2. Germline V gene data show CDR1 as SGHTA and CDR2 as FQGNSA. The CDR3 runs to 17 residues. J gave up 9 bases and V 5 bases, and 11 bases lay outside the gene matches. The CDR3 reads CASSAGLAGGPEGEQFF. The CDR3 DNA is TGTGCCAGCAGCGCCGGACTAGCGGGAGGGCCGGAGGGTGAGCAGTTCTTC.

This chain uses TRBV10-3 with TRBJ2-5; D not certain. The V and J ends lost 0 bases and 3 bases respectively, with 8 bases between them. The germline CDR1 and CDR2 sequences are ENHRY and SYGVKD. This CDR3 is 14 amino acids long. In DNA, the CDR3 is TGTGCCATCAGTGAGTCATCGGGCGAAGAGACCCAGTACTTC. It yields the protein CAISESSGEETQYF.

CDR3 loop: CASNRAENEKLFF. The CDR3 DNA sequence: TGTGCCAGCAATCGGGCCGAGAATGAAAAACTGTTTTTT. The V and J genes are TRBV14 and TRBJ1-4; D ambiguous. Deletions cut 7 bases from V and 5 bases from J, with 11 bases between. Looked up from germline, CDR1 is SGHDN and CDR2 is FVKESK. The CDR3 sequence is 13 residues long.

The rearrangement links TRBV20-1 to TRBJ1-2, with D possibly TRBD1 on 5 matching bases. Trimming cost V 2 bases and J 8 bases, with 18 bases left between them. Germline loops: CDR1 DFQATT, CDR2 SNEGSKA (reference sequence). The CDR3 has 14 residues. The CDR3 spells CSARWPGLSGGYTF. CDR3 DNA: TGCAGTGCTAGATGGCCAGGGCTTAGTGGCGGCTACACCTTC.

V gene TRBV10-3 combines with J gene TRBJ2-3; a possible D gene is TRBD2 (6 bases). The germline V gene has CDR1 ENHRY and CDR2 SYGVKD. The CDR3 extends over 15 amino acids. V lost 0 bases and J 0 bases, leaving 7 bases between the germline ends. The CDR3 region is CAISESLASTDTQYF. CDR3 DNA: TGTGCCATCAGTGAGTCCCTAGCGAGCACAGATACGCAGTATTTT.

This clonotype was counted ten times or more. The rearrangement uses TRBV6-2 or TRBV6-3 and TRBJ2-1, with 7 bases lining up with TRBD2. Looked up from germline, CDR1 is MNHEY and CDR2 is SVGEGT. The ends lost 8 bases at V and 4 bases at J; junction bases unmatched: 17. This CDR3 has 17 amino acids. CDR3: CASGPWEGLVSYNEQFF. For the CDR3, the DNA is TGTGCCAGCGGTCCTTGGGAGGGCCTAGTCTCTTACAATGAGCAGTTCTTC.

This chain joins TRBV15 and TRBJ2-4; 9 nucleotides agree with TRBD1. Trimming cost V 5 bases and J 8 bases; bases outside gene matches: 10. Germline V gene data show CDR1 as LNHNV and CDR2 as YYDKDF (reference sequence). The CDR3 sequence is 15 residues long. CDR3 sequence (DNA): TGTGCCACCAGCCGGGCCGGACAGGGGAGAGACATTCAGTACTTC. Amino acid sequence: CATSRAGQGRDIQYF.

This clonotype was counted at least ten times. The chain employs TRBV12-5 and TRBJ2-7; D tentatively fits TRBD1 or TRBD2 (5 bases each). Germline V gene sequence: CDR1 LGHNT, CDR2 FRNRAP. The germline V and J ends were trimmed by 2 bases and 0 bases, with 14 bases remaining between them. The CDR3 spans 16 residues. The DNA for the CDR3 is TGTGCTAGTGGTTTGATCCGGACACTAGACTCCTACGAGCAGTACTTC. It codes for CASGLIRTLDSYEQYF.

This clonotype was found many times. The chain has TRBV7-2 and TRBJ2-2; D is unclear. V was clipped by 1 base and J by 6 bases, with 12 bases between them. The CDR3 has 15 residues. Germline V lookup: CDR1 SGHTA, CDR2 FQGNSA. The CDR3 protein is CASSLGRSLAGELFF. The CDR3 region has the DNA TGTGCCAGCAGCTTAGGCAGGTCCTTAGCCGGGGAGCTGTTTTTT. Supplemented by reference TRBV7-2 and TRBJ2-2, the full variable domain reads GAGVSQSPSNKVTEKGKDVELRCDPISGHTALYWYRQSLGQGLEFLIYFQGNSAPDKSGLPSDRFSAERTGGSVSTLTIQRTQQEDSAVYLCASSLGRSLAGELFFGEGSRLTVL.

This clonotype was detected only a few times. The chain carries TRBV7-8 and TRBJ2-7; a weak D match, TRBD1 (6 bases). Germline V CDR1 and CDR2: SGHVS, FQNEAQ. The V end lost 5 bases, the J end lost 2 bases, and 16 bases lay between the germline ends. CDR3 size: 15 residues. The chain's CDR3 is CASSLRRTATYEQYF. CDR3 sequence (DNA): TGTGCCAGCAGCCTTCGCCGGACAGCCACCTACGAGCAGTACTTC.

The CDR3 coding sequence is TGTGCCAGCAGCTTGGGCCCGGGACAGGGACAGGGCACTGAAGCTTTCTTT. Its translation: CASSLGPGQGQGTEAFF. This sequence joins TRBV5-5 and TRBJ1-1; 9 bases match TRBD1. The CDR3 length is 17 residues. CDR1 and CDR2 from the germline V gene are SGHKS and YYEKEE (reference sequence). Germline trimming cut 0 bases from V and 4 bases from J; bases unmatched to any gene: 10.

This clonotype was counted only a few times. This rearrangement joins TRBV5-1 to TRBJ1-4; tentative D call: TRBD1 (5 bases). The CDR3 loop spans 14 amino acids. The germline V gene has CDR1 SGHRS and CDR2 YFSETQ. The germline V and J ends were trimmed by 0 bases and 6 bases, with 9 bases remaining between them. The CDR3 reads CASSLAGDYEKLFF. In nucleotides, the CDR3 is TGCGCCAGCAGCTTGGCGGGGGACTATGAAAAACTGTTTTTT.